A single sample is the source of the 18 T cell receptor beta chains below, sequenced in a study of blood T cell repertoires in COVID-19. Produced via immunoSEQ multiplex PCR; TCRdb's table is partial and in-frame only. There are 150,000 to 200,000 clones in the sample; 79% occur only once, and roughly 17% lies in the top ten. Sequencing was carried out using peripheral blood. The receptors shown here come from a man aged 55-75 years with active or convalescent COVID-19.

The gene calls are TRBV7-8 and TRBJ1-3, with D perhaps matching TRBD1 (5 bases). From germline, CDR1 is SGHVS and CDR2 FQNEAQ. This CDR3 spans 14 amino acids. Trimming took 3 bases from V and 2 from J, leaving 8 bases between them. CDR3 sequence: CASSFRVTGNTIYF. CDR3 nucleotides: TGTGCCAGCAGCTTCAGGGTGACTGGAAACACCATATATTTT.

The chain uses TRBV25-1 and TRBJ2-3; 11 positions agree with TRBD1. The germline gives CDR1 MGHDK, CDR2 SYGVNS. The CDR3 runs to 16 residues. The ends lost 5 bases at V and 4 bases at J; junction bases unmatched: 8. The CDR3 protein is CASSLRTGGAADTQYF. CDR3 nucleotide sequence: TGTGCCAGCAGTCTCCGGACAGGGGGCGCGGCAGATACGCAGTATTTT.

This sequence joins TRBV12-5 and TRBJ2-2, with 10 bases lining up with TRBD2. The CDR3 totals 15 residues. CDR1 and CDR2 (germline): LGHNT, FRNRAP. J was trimmed by 5 bases and V by 7 bases; bases with no gene match: 7. The CDR3 nucleotides are TGTGCTAGTGCCAGCGGGAGGGCCTTTACCGGGGAGCTGTTTTTT. Its translation: CASASGRAFTGELFF.

J is TRBJ1-4 and V is TRBV29-1, with D maybe TRBD1 (5 bases). Trimming stripped 6 bases from V and 7 bases from J, with 15 bases between. CDR1 and CDR2 from the germline V gene are SQVTM and ANQGSEA. The CDR3 covers 13 residues. The CDR3 nucleotides read TGCAGCGTCGCCCACAGGAGGGGTGAAAAACTGTTTTTT. Translation: CSVAHRRGEKLFF.

The chain carries TRBV6-6 and TRBJ1-5; D may be TRBD1 (5 bases). V was shortened by 6 bases and J by 5 bases, with 11 bases between the two germline ends. Germline values: CDR1 MNHNY, CDR2 SVGAGI (reference sequence). This CDR3 is 13 amino acids long. In DNA form, the CDR3 reads TGTGCCAGCAGATCCGACAGACATCAGCCCCAGCATTTT. This codes for CASRSDRHQPQHF.

The rearrangement joins TRBV3-1 (or the pseudogene TRBV3-2) to TRBJ2-5; D is uncertain. Trimming cost V 1 base and J 2 bases, with 5 bases left between them. The germline V gene encodes CDR1 LGHDT and CDR2 YNNKEL (reference sequence). The CDR3 runs to 13 residues. DNA of the CDR3: TGTGCCAGCAGCCAAGTAGCACAAGAGACCCAGTACTTC. Translation: CASSQVAQETQYF.

This clone was observed a few times. The chain joins TRBV10-2 to TRBJ1-6; possibly TRBD1 for D (5 bases). Trimming removed 4 bases at V and 5 bases at J, with 9 bases between. This CDR3 contains 14 residues. CDR1 and CDR2 (germline): WSHSY, SAAADI. As DNA, the CDR3 is TGCGCCAGCAGTGCAGGGAGGAATAATTCACCCCTCCACTTT. This codes for CASSAGRNNSPLHF.

The chain is built from TRBV7-2 and TRBJ2-5; the match to TRBD2 covers 8 bases. This CDR3 is built from 14 residues. Germline V gives CDR1 SGHTA, CDR2 FQGNSA. V trimming: 2 bases; J trimming: 4 bases; junction bases outside the gene matches: 3. The CDR3 nucleotides are TGTGCCAGCAGCTTACTCGGGAGGGGAGAGACCCAGTACTTC. Translating gives CASSLLGRGETQYF.

This clone occurred a few times. The rearrangement links TRBV28 to TRBJ2-5; D is perhaps TRBD1 (5 bases). The CDR3 has 14 amino acids. Germline V gene lookup returns CDR1 MDHEN and CDR2 SYDVKM. Trimming removed 2 bases from V and 2 bases from J, with 9 bases in between. CDR3 nucleotides: TGTGCCAGCAGTTTAGGCCCAGGGCAAGAGACCCAGTACTTC. Its protein is CASSLGPGQETQYF.

The J gene is TRBJ1-5, the V gene TRBV2; D remains unclear. Germline CDR1 and CDR2: SNHLY and FYNNEI. The germline V and J ends were trimmed by 6 bases and 9 bases, with 18 bases remaining between them. There are 14 residues in the CDR3. The DNA of the CDR3 is TGTGCCAGCAGCGCGGGGAGCGCCGTAGGGCCCCAGCATTTT. Protein product: CASSAGSAVGPQHF. Full variable domain (remainder filled in from reference TRBV2 and TRBJ1-5): EPEVTQTPSHQVTQMGQEVILRCVPISNHLYFYWYRQILGQKVEFLVSFYNNEISEKSEIFDDQFSVERPDGSNFTLKIRSTKLEDSAMYFCASSAGSAVGPQHFGDGTRLSIL.

V and J are TRBV7-2 and TRBJ2-1; 11 positions agree with TRBD2. Germline lookup yields CDR1 SGHTA and CDR2 FQGNSA. With V trimmed by 1 base and J by 9 bases, 5 bases remained unmatched. This CDR3 has 15 residues. This chain's CDR3 is CASSLEVAGGGEQFF. CDR3 nucleotide sequence: TGTGCCAGCAGCTTAGAGGTAGCGGGAGGGGGTGAGCAGTTCTTC.

The table lists this clone with a count of one. V usage is TRBV5-4 and J usage is TRBJ2-1, with D tentatively TRBD2 (6 bases). CDR1 is SGHNT and CDR2 is YYREEE in the germline V gene (reference sequence). With 4 bases removed from V and 8 bases from J, the gap between germline ends came to 13 bases. The CDR3 is 13 amino acids. In nucleotides, the CDR3 is TGTGCCAGCAGCCTTCGACTAGTCGATGAGCAGTTCTTC. Amino acid sequence: CASSLRLVDEQFF.

The V and J genes are TRBV9 and TRBJ1-3; D might be TRBD1 (5 bases). The germline V gene encodes CDR1 SGDLS and CDR2 YYNGEE. Deletions cut 4 bases from V and 10 bases from J, with 12 bases between. This CDR3 has 12 residues. CDR3 loop: CASSPSRGTIYF. The CDR3 nucleotides are TGTGCCAGCAGCCCAAGTAGGGGAACCATATATTTT.

V and J are TRBV7-2 and TRBJ1-5, with D perhaps TRBD1 (6 bases). The germline CDR1 and CDR2 sequences are SGHTA and FQGNSA. Trimming took 1 base from V and 9 from J, leaving 10 bases between them. The CDR3 totals 13 residues. DNA for the CDR3: TGTGCCAGCAGCTTAGACCAGGGGCGGCCCCAGCATTTT. Protein product: CASSLDQGRPQHF.

The chain employs TRBV7-2 and TRBJ2-7; the D gene is possibly TRBD2 (5 bases). Germline V CDR1 and CDR2: SGHTA, FQGNSA. The CDR3 covers 14 residues. Trimming took off 5 bases at V and 6 bases at J, with 17 bases between the two ends. The CDR3 is CASSPRAAGLEQYF. Here the CDR3 DNA reads TGTGCCAGCAGCCCCCGGGCCGCGGGCCTCGAGCAGTACTTC.

This clone was detected only once. V gene TRBV5-1 combines with J gene TRBJ2-3; D gene unclear. V lost 1 base and J 2 bases, leaving 11 bases between the germline ends. This CDR3 contains 15 residues. Germline V CDR1 and CDR2: SGHRS, YFSETQ. CDR3: CASSLTNPNTDTQYF. The CDR3 DNA sequence: TGCGCCAGCAGCTTGACAAACCCAAACACAGATACGCAGTATTTT. The complete variable domain, with remaining parts taken from reference TRBV5-1 and TRBJ2-3, reads KAGVTQTPRYLIKTRGQQVTLSCSPISGHRSVSWYQQTPGQGLQFLFEYFSETQRNKGNFPGRFSGRQFSNSRSEMNVSTLELGDSALYLCASSLTNPNTDTQYFGPGTRLTVL.

V is TRBV5-1 and J is TRBJ1-1, with TRBD1 as a possible D gene (6 bases). V lost 4 bases, J lost 1 base, and 8 bases lay in between. Per the germline V gene, CDR1 is SGHRS and CDR2 is YFSETQ. The CDR3 has 13 residues. CDR3: CASSQGQNTEAFF. The CDR3 DNA sequence: TGCGCCAGCAGCCAGGGACAGAACACTGAAGCTTTCTTT.

The V gene is TRBV5-1, the J gene TRBJ2-7, with 9 bases that match TRBD1. The germline V gene has CDR1 SGHRS and CDR2 YFSETQ. This CDR3 comprises 14 residues. V was clipped by 0 bases and J by 4 bases; unmatched bases: 2. CDR3 bases: TGCGCCAGCAGCTTGGAGGGACAGGGTTACGAGCAGTACTTC. It encodes CASSLEGQGYEQYF.